These T cell receptor beta chains were read from a single sample in a study of shared clonotypes between healthy human individuals. Profiled with immunoSEQ multiplex PCR; TCRdb holds only in-frame clones, not every one. Of around 2,000,000 clones listed, 85% to 95% were seen once; the top ten hold 1.2%. The material sequenced was naive CD8+ T cells sorted from blood. Receptors were obtained from a man aged 18-30 years in good health. The conserved cysteine and the conserved F or W are not part of the CDR3 here.

11	TRBV6-5	TRBJ1-1	ASSYRGNTEAF
10	TRBV5-4	TRBJ2-7	ASSHRGYEQY
14	TRBV7-8	TRBJ2-7	ASSSRPAGPSYEQY
11	TRBV5-6	TRBJ2-5	ASSLVPEETQY
12	TRBV19	TRBJ2-1	ASSRPSGSNEQF
12	TRBV6-1	TRBJ2-7	ASTTPDNSYEQY
11	TRBV11-2	TRBJ2-7	ASSFRERYEQY
13	TRBV18	TRBJ2-7	ASSLEPELGYEQY
13	TRBV27	TRBJ2-1	ASSLLAGGWDEQF
13	TRBV6-5	TRBJ2-1	ASSSSVSSYNEQF
14	TRBV4-1	TRBJ2-2	ASSQGWATEAGELF
11	TRBV11-2	TRBJ2-7	ASSLGGSYEQY
13	TRBV7-3	TRBJ2-2	ASSPPGQGPGELF
15	TRBV5-5	TRBJ1-2	ASSPELWANYNYGYT
14	TRBV28	TRBJ1-6	ASSLCLQIYNSPLH